This TCR beta chain was obtained from a study of identical twins. Points from the study as a whole: The models gave estimates that fell short of the out-of-frame TCR alpha sharing seen in monozygotic twins. Twins shared beta out-of-frame sequences in excess, but this excess was weaker.

Losses at the gene ends were 3 bases for V and 2 bases for J; bases not matched to a gene: 7. From germline, CDR1 is DFQATT and CDR2 SNEGSKA (reference sequence). The CDR3 contains 16 residues. Healthy Caucasians were all of the donors. MiXCR, applied by TCRdb to the 5' RACE reads, yields one record per CDR3 protein. The sample lists 250,000 or so distinct CDR3 sequences; about 13% were seen once. Comments on this clonotype: The antigen remains unidentified.

These data also featured in a second study, about yellow fever vaccine responses in identical twins.

The origin of this receptor is a woman aged 18-35 years in good health. The J gene is TRBJ2-7, the V gene TRBV20-1; TRBD2 matches 13 bases. Sequences were obtained from memory (CD45RO+) T cells sorted from blood. The CDR3 region has the DNA TGCAGTGCTAGCACAAAGACTAGCGGGGGGACCTACGAGCAGTACTTC. Its protein is CSASTKTSGGTYEQYF.